The 10 T cell receptor beta chains below come from one sample, sequenced in a study of T cells of healthy individuals. TCRdb re-called the 5' RACE reads through MiXCR, storing one row per CDR3 protein. The sample has nearly 100,000 distinct CDR3 sequences, approximately 16% seen once. These receptors originate from a human donor in good health.

V is TRBV7-2 and J is TRBJ1-4; no reliable D call. Germline V gene data show CDR1 as SGHTA and CDR2 as FQGNSA. The CDR3 sequence is 13 residues long. Trimming stripped 5 bases from V and 8 bases from J, with 12 bases between. The CDR3 loop reads CASSRPTEEKLFF. As DNA, the CDR3 is TGTGCCAGCAGCCGCCCGACGGAAGAAAAACTGTTTTTT.

The gene calls are TRBV7-9 and TRBJ2-5, with D possibly called TRBD1 or TRBD2 (5 bases each). The CDR3 length is 13 residues. Per the germline V gene, CDR1 is SEHNR and CDR2 is FQNEAQ (reference sequence). Trimming took off 5 bases at V and 4 bases at J, with 11 bases between the two ends. The CDR3 is CASSNAGGETQYF. The CDR3 DNA follows: TGTGCCAGCAGCAATGCTGGGGGAGAGACCCAGTACTTC.

V and J are TRBV9 and TRBJ1-3; no clear D gene. Germline lookup yields CDR1 SGDLS and CDR2 YYNGEE. The CDR3 loop spans 14 amino acids. V was clipped by 4 bases and J by 3 bases, with 11 bases between them. This CDR3 is CASSPPPHGNTIYF. CDR3 coding DNA: TGTGCCAGCAGCCCACCGCCGCATGGAAACACCATATATTTT.

This clonotype was detected a few times. V and J are TRBV5-1 and TRBJ1-6, with a possible D match to TRBD1 (6 bases). V gave up 0 bases and J gave up 9 bases, with 13 bases separating them. Germline-derived CDR1 and CDR2 are SGHRS and YFSETQ. This CDR3 is built from 15 residues. The CDR3 sequence is CASSLEGQRTSPLHF. The CDR3, as DNA: TGCGCCAGCAGCTTGGAAGGACAGCGAACTTCACCCCTCCACTTT.

This clonotype was seen a few times. The chain has TRBV11-1 and TRBJ2-3; the D is unclear. Trimming shortened V by 2 bases and J by 4 bases, and 10 bases separated the two germline ends. There are 14 residues in the CDR3. CDR1 SGHAT and CDR2 FQDESV come from the germline V gene (reference sequence). In DNA, the CDR3 is TGTGCCAGCAGCTTACGACCTTCCTCAGATACGCAGTATTTT. Translated: CASSLRPSSDTQYF.

This clonotype came up once. The J gene is TRBJ2-1, the V gene TRBV7-9, with D unresolved. V lost 8 bases, J lost 5 bases, and 16 bases lay in between. Germline V gives CDR1 SEHNR, CDR2 FQNEAQ (reference sequence). There are 14 residues in the CDR3. CDR3 region: CASGGPGPHNEQFF. The CDR3 DNA reads as TGTGCCAGCGGTGGTCCTGGGCCACACAATGAGCAGTTCTTC.

This clonotype was counted ten times or more. V usage is TRBV12-3 or TRBV12-4 and J usage is TRBJ2-1; tentatively, D is TRBD2 (6 bases). The ends were cut back, 5 bases at V and 3 bases at J, with 8 bases in the middle. This CDR3 region has 13 residues. The CDR3 protein is CASSTGDYNEQFF. The CDR3 DNA is TGTGCCAGCAGTACGGGGGACTACAATGAGCAGTTCTTC.

Remarks on this clonotype: Since a much larger clone is just one base distant, this may be a read error. The chain carries TRBV4-2 and TRBJ2-5; 8 positions match TRBD1. CDR3 length: 17 amino acids. Germline V gives CDR1 LGHNA, CDR2 YNFKEQ. The CDR3 spells CASSPGQGRGYQETQHF. The CDR3 nucleotides read TGTGCCAGCAGCCCTGGACAGGGACGGGGGTACCAAGAGACCCAGCACTTC.

This clonotype has more than one count but fewer than ten. The genes are TRBV20-1 and TRBJ2-5; 9 bases align to TRBD2. This CDR3 region has 15 residues. The J segment lost 4 bases and the V segment lost 6 bases, leaving 12 bases of the junction unmatched. From germline, CDR1 is DFQATT and CDR2 SNEGSKA (reference sequence). The CDR3 spells CSAHRLAEGGETQYF. The CDR3 DNA follows: TGCAGTGCCCACAGACTAGCGGAGGGAGGAGAGACCCAGTACTTC.

The chain links TRBV9 to TRBJ1-6; the D gene is possibly TRBD1 (5 bases). V was shortened by 1 base and J by 5 bases, with 7 bases between the two germline ends. The CDR3 length is 14 residues. Germline lookup yields CDR1 SGDLS and CDR2 YYNGEE. The chain's CDR3 is CASSVLQDNSPLHF. As DNA, the CDR3 is TGTGCCAGCAGCGTATTACAGGATAATTCACCCCTCCACTTT.